This T cell receptor beta chain was recovered during a study of CD8+ T cells in alopecia areata (dated by TCRdb to 2017 to 2018). Regarding the research as a whole: The treated patients, all with moderate-to-severe alopecia areata, were enrolled in an open-label pilot trial of oral tofacitinib given at 5 to 10 mg twice daily. RNA came from the PAXgene miRNA kit for fixed scalp, the miRNeasy kit for PBMCs, and the RNeasy kit for mouse skin. Patients received tofacitinib for 6 to 18 months and were then followed off drug for 6 months to check for delayed response and recurrence. Biopsies were taken from tofacitinib-treated patients at baseline and at 4 and 24 weeks of treatment, and a later scalp biopsy was taken in several of the tofacitinib-treated patients. In humans, TCRbeta sequencing was performed on scalp tissue and on sorted CD4+ and CD8+ peripheral blood T cells from healthy controls and from patients with patchy or totalis/universalis alopecia areata. To study T cell clonal expansion in alopecia areata, the researchers applied high-throughput TCRbeta sequencing to both the C3H/HeJ mouse model and human patients. Scalp clonality was compared among normal scalp (n=4), patchy alopecia areata scalp (n=8), and alopecia totalis/universalis scalp (n=8). TCRbeta CDR3 regions were amplified by immunoSEQ multiplex PCR using 35 Vbeta forward and 13 Jbeta reverse primers.

General findings and caveats noted by the study authors: Compared with normal scalp, lesional scalp had higher clonality and more expanded CD8+ clones, particularly in alopecia totalis/universalis, a pattern that suggests antigenic drive. Shared TCR sequences between patients were less evident than in mice, which may be partly attributable to HLA diversity in the patient population. Resident alphabeta T cells in normal human skin are also sequenced, complicating scalp TCR repertoire analysis, unlike mouse skin dominated by gammadelta T cells.

Library preparation used the immunoSEQ multiplex PCR assay. RNA was extracted from all samples and reverse transcribed into cDNA as template for TCR sequencing. First-strand cDNA was synthesized using SuperScript III with a 2:1 mix of oligo-dT and random hexamers. A synthetic immune receptor repertoire was used to assess amplification bias, and residual bias was removed computationally. In the source study's methods: Raw reads were preprocessed to remove errors, and CDR3 was defined by IMGT conventions from the conserved cysteine to phenylalanine. To get clonality, Shannon entropy was normalized by log2 of the number of productive unique TCRs and the result was subtracted from 1. Scalp TCRbeta sequences were cross-referenced with sorted blood CD4 and CD8 repertoires so that the CD4 or CD8 identity of scalp clones could be inferred. The table comes from immuneACCESS by way of TCRdb, which keeps in-frame sequences with V and J called. Part of the clones is missing from these tables; in studies checked, under half for an unresolved V gene and the rest for unknown reasons. Clonal size and the V and J genes are those of that table, whereas D and trimming came from the DNA. For this sample the table gives over 120,000 clones, of which 40% to 65% were detected only once. The ten biggest clones cover approximately 1% of the sample.

Worth noting for this clone: Its antigen target is currently unknown. No base quality information exists; no much larger clone differs at one position.

This sample's time point label indicates: baseline before oral tofacitinib. Lesional scalp punch biopsies and peripheral blood were collected from alopecia areata patients. PBMCs were isolated by density centrifugation and stained for CD3, CD4 and CD8, and CD4+ and CD8+ T cells were sorted on a FACSAria. The TCR comes from a human donor with alopecia areata. The starting material was CD4+ T cells sorted from blood, obtained at week 0.

The CDR3 reads CACSGMQETQYF. The nucleotides are TGTGCCTGTAGCGGGATGCAAGAGACCCAGTACTTC. The rearranged segments are TRBV30 and TRBJ2-5; the central 8 bases match TRBD2. The CDR3 sequence holds 12 residues, the cysteine and phenylalanine included. The kept DNA is CDR3 alone, 36 bases in frame from the first base. V has 6 bases trimmed and J has 2 bases trimmed; junction bases matching no gene number 2. From a lookup of the germline V gene (reference sequence), CDR1 and CDR2 are GTSNPN and SVGIG.